This T cell receptor delta chain originates from a study of γδ T cells in repeated Plasmodium falciparum infection. Vgamma9/Vdelta2+ and Vdelta2-negative gammadelta T cells were flow-sorted from PBMC for bulk sequencing. This clone was seen many times. This CDR3 is built from 25 residues. V was pared by 2 bases and J by 0 bases, with 31 bases of the junction left unmatched. CDR1 is TSWWSYY, CDR2 QGS, per germline. Both TRG and TRD chains were sequenced from each sorted sample. TCRdb re-called clones from the multiplex PCR reads using CATT. Among roughly 93,000 delta-chain clones listed, roughly 1.4% were seen once.

Specimen: gamma-delta T cells from blood. J is TRDJ1 and V is TRDV1; 9 bases agree with TRDD3. No J segment appears in TCRdb, so it was assigned here by matching the sequence to germline. The sequence came from a pool of human donors (malaria-infected and uninfected, not separated). CDR3 protein: CALGEVGLHLGDEVRRPLYTDKLIF. CDR3 coding DNA: TGTGCTCTTGGGGAAGTGGGCCTACACCTGGGGGATGAAGTGAGGAGGCCACTGTACACCGATAAACTCATCTTT.